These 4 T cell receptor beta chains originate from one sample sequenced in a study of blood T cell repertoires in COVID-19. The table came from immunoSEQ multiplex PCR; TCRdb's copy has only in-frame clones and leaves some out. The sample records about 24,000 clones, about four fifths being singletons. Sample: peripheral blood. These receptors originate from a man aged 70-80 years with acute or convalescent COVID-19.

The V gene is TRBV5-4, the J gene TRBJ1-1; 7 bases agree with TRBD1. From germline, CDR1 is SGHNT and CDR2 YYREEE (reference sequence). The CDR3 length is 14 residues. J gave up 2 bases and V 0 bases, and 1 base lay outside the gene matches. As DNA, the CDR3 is TGTGCCAGCAGCTTGGACAGGGGTAACACTGAAGCTTTCTTT. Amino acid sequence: CASSLDRGNTEAFF.

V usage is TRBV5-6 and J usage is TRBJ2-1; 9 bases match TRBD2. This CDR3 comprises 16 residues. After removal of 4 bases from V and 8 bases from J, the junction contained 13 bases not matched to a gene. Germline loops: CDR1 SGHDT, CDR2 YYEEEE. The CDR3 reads CASSLGGRGGADEQFF. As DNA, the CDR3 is TGTGCCAGCAGCCTGGGGGGGCGCGGGGGGGCGGATGAGCAGTTCTTC.

The CDR3, as DNA: TGTGCCAGCGCGGCCCAGGCAGGGTTCGATTCACCCCTCCACTTT. It encodes CASAAQAGFDSPLHF. The rearrangement joins TRBV27 to TRBJ1-6; tentatively, D is TRBD1 (5 bases). There are 15 residues in the CDR3. CDR1 and CDR2 from the germline V gene are MNHEY and SMNVEV (reference sequence). Trimming stripped 8 bases from V and 8 bases from J, with 19 bases between.

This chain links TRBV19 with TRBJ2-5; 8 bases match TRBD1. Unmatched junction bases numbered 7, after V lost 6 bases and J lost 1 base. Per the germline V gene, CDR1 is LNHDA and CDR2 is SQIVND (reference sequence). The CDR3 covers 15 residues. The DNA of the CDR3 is TGTGCCAGTAGCAGGGCCCAGGGGGCCCAAGAGACCCAGTACTTC. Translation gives CASSRAQGAQETQYF.